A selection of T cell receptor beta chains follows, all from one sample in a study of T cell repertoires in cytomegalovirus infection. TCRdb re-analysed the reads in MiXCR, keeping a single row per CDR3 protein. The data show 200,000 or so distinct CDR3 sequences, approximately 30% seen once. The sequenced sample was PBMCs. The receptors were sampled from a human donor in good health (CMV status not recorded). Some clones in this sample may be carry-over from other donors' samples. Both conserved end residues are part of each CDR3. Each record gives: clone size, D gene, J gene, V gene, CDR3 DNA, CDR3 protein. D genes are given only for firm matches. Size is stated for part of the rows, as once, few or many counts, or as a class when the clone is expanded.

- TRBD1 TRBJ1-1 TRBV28 TGTGCCAGCTCGCGCGGTGACAGGGGGTGGGGGACTGAAGCTTTCTTT CASSRGDRGWGTEAFF
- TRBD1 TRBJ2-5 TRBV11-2 TGTGCCAGCAGCCTTTTCCCTCGACAGGGCCTGTGGAGTCAAGAGACCCAGTACTTC CASSLFPRQGLWSQETQYF
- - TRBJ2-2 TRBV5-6 TGTGCCAGCAGCTTCTCATGGACCATTACCGGGGAGCTGTTTTTT CASSFSWTITGELFF
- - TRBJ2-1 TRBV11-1 TGTGCCAGCAGCTTTCACAGCGGTATAGTCAATGAGCAGTTCTTC CASSFHSGIVNEQFF
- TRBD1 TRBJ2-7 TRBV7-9 TGTGCCAGCAGCCCCTTTCCGGGACAGGAGGCCGAGCAGTACTTC CASSPFPGQEAEQYF
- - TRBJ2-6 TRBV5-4 TGTGCCAGCAGCCCCTTCTCAGCCAACTCTGGGGCCAACGTCCTGACTTTC CASSPFSANSGANVLTF
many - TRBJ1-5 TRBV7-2 TGTGCCAGCAGCCGGACAGTTTATAGCAATCAGCCCCAGCATTTT CASSRTVYSNQPQHF
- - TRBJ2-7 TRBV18 TGTGCCAGCTCACCACTGGGTGCCTACGAGCAGTACTTC CASSPLGAYEQYF
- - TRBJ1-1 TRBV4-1 TGCGCCAGCAGCCAAGGGGAGGGGAGGGTAGGCACTGAAGCTTTCTTT CASSQGEGRVGTEAFF
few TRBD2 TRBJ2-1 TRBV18 TGTGCCAGCTCACCGGGTAGCGGGGGGGGCCGTGGCGAGCAGTTCTTC CASSPGSGGGRGEQFF
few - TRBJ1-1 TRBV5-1 TGCGCCAGCAGCTTGGGGATATTCCAAGACATGAACACTGAAGCTTTCTTT CASSLGIFQDMNTEAFF
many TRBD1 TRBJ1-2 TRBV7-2 TGTGCCAGCAGCTTAGACGGACAGGACTATGGCTACACCTTC CASSLDGQDYGYTF
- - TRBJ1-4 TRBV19 TGTGCCAGTAATCTCCGGGACACTAATGAAAAACTGTTTTTT CASNLRDTNEKLFF
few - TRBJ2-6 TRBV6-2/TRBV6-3 TGTGCCAGCAGTTACTCGATGGGTCGGAACTCTGGGGCCAACGTCCTGACTTTC CASSYSMGRNSGANVLTF
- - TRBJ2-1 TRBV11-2 TGTGCCAGCAGCGTGGGCCCGGGGAATGAGCAGTTCTTC CASSVGPGNEQFF
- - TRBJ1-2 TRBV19 TGTGCCAGTAGTATAGATTCATCCGGGCCGGGAGGCTACACCTTC CASSIDSSGPGGYTF
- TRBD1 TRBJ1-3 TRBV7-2 TGTGCCAGCAGTTTAACCGGGGGGCAGGGGGCTTCTGGAAACACCATATATTTT CASSLTGGQGASGNTIYF
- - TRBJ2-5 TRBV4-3 TGCGCCAGCAGCCAAGACGTCCAAGAGACCCAGTACTTC CASSQDVQETQYF
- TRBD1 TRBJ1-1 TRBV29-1 TGCAGCGCCGCAGGGGGCCCCAACACTGAAGCTTTCTTT CSAAGGPNTEAFF
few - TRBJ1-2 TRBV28 TGTGCCAGCAGTGGACAGCTTTCCTATGGCTACACCTTC CASSGQLSYGYTF
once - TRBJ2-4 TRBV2 TGTGCCAGCACGACGGGGGACAAAAACATTCAGTACTTC CASTTGDKNIQYF
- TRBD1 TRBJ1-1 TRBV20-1 TGCAGTGCTGGAGACAGGGGGGAGACTGAAGCTTTCTTT CSAGDRGETEAFF